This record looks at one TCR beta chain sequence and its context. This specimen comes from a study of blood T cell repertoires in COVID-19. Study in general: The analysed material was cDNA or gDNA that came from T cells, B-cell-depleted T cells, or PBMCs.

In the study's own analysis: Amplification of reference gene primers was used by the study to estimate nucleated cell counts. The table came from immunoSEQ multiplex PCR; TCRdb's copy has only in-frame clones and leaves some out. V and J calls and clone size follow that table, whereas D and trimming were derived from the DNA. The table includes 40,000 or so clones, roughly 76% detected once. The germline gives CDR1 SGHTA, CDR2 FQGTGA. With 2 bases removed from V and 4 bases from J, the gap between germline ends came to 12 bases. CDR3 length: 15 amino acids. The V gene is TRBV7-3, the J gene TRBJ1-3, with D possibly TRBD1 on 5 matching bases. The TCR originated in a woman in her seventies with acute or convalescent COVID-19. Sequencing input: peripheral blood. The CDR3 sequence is CASSLYPGWGNTIYF. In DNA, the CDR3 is TGTGCCAGCAGCTTATATCCAGGGTGGGGAAACACCATATATTTT.